The next 8 T cell receptor beta chains were all read from a single sample in a study of T cells in localized non-small cell lung cancer. Repertoires were generated with immunoSEQ multiplex PCR, while TCRdb's copy carries only in-frame clones and drops some. The sample has roughly 20,000 clones; roughly 83% are singletons. The source material was peripheral blood, sampled before any cancer treatment. The receptors originated from a man aged 40 to 70 with stage I lung adenocarcinoma.

V usage is TRBV7-2 and J usage is TRBJ1-2; no reliable D call. Deletions cut 5 bases from V and 4 bases from J, with 8 bases between. Germline V gene lookup returns CDR1 SGHTA and CDR2 FQGNSA. This CDR3 has 12 residues. CDR3 in amino acids: CASSRDSYGYTF. DNA of the CDR3: TGTGCCAGCAGCCGAGATAGCTATGGCTACACCTTC. The full variable domain, with the rest looked up from reference TRBV7-2 and TRBJ1-2, is GAGVSQSPSNKVTEKGKDVELRCDPISGHTALYWYRQSLGQGLEFLIYFQGNSAPDKSGLPSDRFSAERTGGSVSTLTIQRTQQEDSAVYLCASSRDSYGYTFGSGTRLTVV.

This clone has just a few counts. The chain has TRBV11-3 and TRBJ2-3; 10 bases fit TRBD2. CDR3 size: 15 residues. Per the germline V gene, CDR1 is SGHNT and CDR2 is YENEEA. Trimming cost V 6 bases and J 4 bases; bases outside gene matches: 7. The CDR3 DNA reads TGTGCCAGCAGTCACGGACTAGCGGAGGCAGATACGCAGTATTTT. Its translation: CASSHGLAEADTQYF.

A single count supports this clone. The chain employs TRBV7-2 and TRBJ2-3; possible D gene TRBD1, 5 bases. CDR1 is SGHTA, CDR2 FQGNSA, per germline. Trimming removed 2 bases from V and 2 bases from J, with 11 bases in between. The CDR3 covers 15 residues. CDR3 residues: CASSLRGPPTDTQYF. In DNA, the CDR3 is TGTGCCAGCAGCTTAAGGGGCCCCCCCACAGATACGCAGTATTTT. The full variable domain, with the rest looked up from reference TRBV7-2 and TRBJ2-3, is GAGVSQSPSNKVTEKGKDVELRCDPISGHTALYWYRQSLGQGLEFLIYFQGNSAPDKSGLPSDRFSAERTGGSVSTLTIQRTQQEDSAVYLCASSLRGPPTDTQYFGPGTRLTVL.

V gene TRBV7-9 combines with J gene TRBJ2-2, with a possible D match to TRBD2 (5 bases). The CDR3 has 17 residues. The V and J ends lost 4 bases and 0 bases respectively, with 15 bases between them. Per germline, CDR1 SEHNR and CDR2 FQNEAQ (reference sequence). The CDR3 loop reads CASSSGLRTANTGELFF. The CDR3 DNA reads as TGTGCCAGCAGCTCGGGATTAAGGACCGCGAACACCGGGGAGCTGTTTTTT.

This clone was picked up a small number of times. The sample contains more than one DNA sequence encoding this CDR3. The chain joins TRBV7-2 to TRBJ2-6; 9 bases align to TRBD1. Germline V gives CDR1 SGHTA, CDR2 FQGNSA. CDR3 length equals 18 residues. V lost 3 bases and J lost 1; bases outside the gene matches: 7. The CDR3 is CASSLTGGIGSGANVLTF. The DNA for the CDR3 is TGTGCCAGCAGCTTGACAGGGGGTATAGGATCTGGGGCCAACGTCCTGACTTTC.

The chain has TRBV7-2 and TRBJ1-3, with D hard to call. Per germline, CDR1 SGHTA and CDR2 FQGNSA. There are 13 residues in the CDR3. V gave up 3 bases and J gave up 4 bases, with 7 bases separating them. CDR3 protein: CASSFTAGNTIYF. The CDR3 nucleotides read TGTGCCAGCAGCTTCACAGCCGGAAACACCATATATTTT. Drawing the rest from reference TRBV7-2 and TRBJ1-3, the complete variable domain is GAGVSQSPSNKVTEKGKDVELRCDPISGHTALYWYRQSLGQGLEFLIYFQGNSAPDKSGLPSDRFSAERTGGSVSTLTIQRTQQEDSAVYLCASSFTAGNTIYFGEGSWLTVV.

The gene calls are TRBV9 and TRBJ1-4; D call uncertain. The CDR3 runs to 15 residues. Looked up from germline, CDR1 is SGDLS and CDR2 is YYNGEE. V was trimmed by 2 bases and J by 6 bases, leaving 14 bases between them. The CDR3, as DNA: TGTGCCAGCAGCGTGGTGGTCGAGGCTGATGAAAAACTGTTTTTT. Translation: CASSVVVEADEKLFF. The full variable domain, with the rest looked up from reference TRBV9 and TRBJ1-4, is DSGVTQTPKHLITATGQRVTLRCSPRSGDLSVYWYQQSLDQGLQFLIQYYNGEERAKGNILERFSAQQFPDLHSELNLSSLELGDSALYFCASSVVVEADEKLFFGSGTQLSVL.

The J gene is TRBJ2-7, the V gene TRBV18, with a tentative D call TRBD1 (6 bases). In germline, CDR1 is KGHSH, CDR2 LQKENI. The CDR3 runs to 15 residues. V lost 4 bases and J lost 3, with 16 bases in between. CDR3 residues: CASSQKGGQGYEQYF. The CDR3, as DNA: TGTGCCAGCTCACAGAAAGGGGGTCAAGGCTACGAGCAGTACTTC.